The 16 T cell receptor beta chains in this list originate from one sample, sequenced in a study of blood T cell repertoires in COVID-19. Method: immunoSEQ multiplex PCR; TCRdb's copy keeps in-frame clones and lacks some. The sample gives almost 300,000 clones, around 87% of which show up once; about 1.2% is in the top ten. Sequencing was done on a sample of peripheral blood. These receptors were collected from a man in his sixties or seventies with acute or convalescent COVID-19.

The chain is built from TRBV7-9 and TRBJ2-7; D not resolved. CDR1 and CDR2 (germline): SEHNR, FQNEAQ (reference sequence). V lost 0 bases to trimming and J lost 0 bases, with 3 bases between them. The CDR3 loop spans 13 amino acids. The CDR3, as DNA: TGTGCCAGCAGCTTAGCCCGCTCCTACGAGCAGTACTTC. Its protein product is CASSLARSYEQYF. The entire variable domain, with the rest obtained from reference TRBV7-9 and TRBJ2-7, is as follows: DTGVSQNPRHKITKRGQNVTFRCDPISEHNRLYWYRQTLGQGPEFLTYFQNEAQLEKSRLLSDRFSAERPKGSFSTLEIQRTEQGDSAMYLCASSLARSYEQYFGPGTRLTVT.

The chain joins TRBV3-1 (or the pseudogene TRBV3-2) to TRBJ1-3, with D unclear. This CDR3 has 17 amino acids. V lost 3 bases and J lost 0, with 15 bases in between. Germline V lookup: CDR1 LGHDT, CDR2 YNNKEL (reference sequence). CDR3 nucleotide sequence: TGTGCCAGCAGCCAGCTGATTGTGCCAGGCTCTGGAAACACCATATATTTT. Its protein is CASSQLIVPGSGNTIYF.

V is TRBV6-6 and J is TRBJ1-5; 8 bases are shared with TRBD1. Germline lookup yields CDR1 MNHNY and CDR2 SVGAGI (reference sequence). CDR3 length: 14 residues. The trim removed 5 bases at V and 0 bases at J, leaving 0 bases unmatched. The CDR3 DNA is TGTGCCAGCAGTGACAGGGGTAGCAATCAGCCCCAGCATTTT. This encodes CASSDRGSNQPQHF.

This chain uses TRBV6-6 with TRBJ2-1; D not resolved. The germline V gene encodes CDR1 MNHNY and CDR2 SVGAGI (reference sequence). CDR3 length: 13 residues. V lost 2 bases to trimming and J lost 5 bases, with 7 bases between them. The CDR3 bases are TGTGCCAGCAGTTACCCCCAGAACAATGAGCAGTTCTTC. It is translated as CASSYPQNNEQFF.

The rearrangement joins TRBV10-2 to TRBJ1-5; no definite D call. CDR1 is WSHSY and CDR2 is SAAADI in the germline V gene. V was cut by 0 bases and J by 2 bases, with 11 bases left in between. The CDR3 has 16 amino acids. The CDR3 protein is CASSESFRGGNQPQHF. The CDR3 DNA is TGCGCCAGCAGTGAGTCGTTTCGCGGGGGCAATCAGCCCCAGCATTTT.

V gene TRBV4-2 combines with J gene TRBJ1-3; the D gene is possibly TRBD1 (5 bases). Germline CDR1 is LGHNA and CDR2 is YNFKEQ. The CDR3 consists of 14 residues. Trimming took off 1 base at V and 4 bases at J, with 8 bases between the two ends. The CDR3 DNA is TGTGCCAGCAGCCAAGCAGCAGGGGGAAACACCATATATTTT. Amino acid sequence: CASSQAAGGNTIYF.

The V call is TRBV6-5, the J call TRBJ1-6; 7 positions agree with TRBD1. Germline assignment: CDR1 MNHEY and CDR2 SVGAGI. The CDR3 extends over 15 amino acids. Unmatched junction bases numbered 10, after V lost 7 bases and J lost 7 bases. CDR3 protein: CASITSQGLNSPLHF. CDR3 in DNA: TGTGCCAGCATCACCTCACAGGGGTTAAATTCACCCCTCCACTTT.

Points on this clone: This sample also contains other DNA sequences that code for the same CDR3. V and J are TRBV28 and TRBJ1-2; D uncertain. This CDR3 region has 13 residues. The germline V gene encodes CDR1 MDHEN and CDR2 SYDVKM. V lost 2 bases and J 2 bases, leaving 6 bases between the germline ends. The chain's CDR3 is CASSLTGNYGYTF. The CDR3 DNA reads TGTGCCAGCAGTTTAACGGGGAACTATGGCTACACCTTC.

The DNA for the CDR3 is TGTGCCAGCAGCTTAGGGGTCAGGACGGGAGGGGAGCTGTTTTTT. Amino acids: CASSLGVRTGGELFF. This chain joins TRBV7-2 and TRBJ2-2, with a tentative D call TRBD2 (5 bases). The ends were cut back, 1 base at V and 8 bases at J, with 14 bases in the middle. The CDR3 spans 15 residues. The germline gives CDR1 SGHTA, CDR2 FQGNSA. Drawing the rest from reference TRBV7-2 and TRBJ2-2, the complete variable domain is GAGVSQSPSNKVTEKGKDVELRCDPISGHTALYWYRQSLGQGLEFLIYFQGNSAPDKSGLPSDRFSAERTGGSVSTLTIQRTQQEDSAVYLCASSLGVRTGGELFFGEGSRLTVL.

This chain joins TRBV19 and TRBJ2-4, with 8 bases fitting TRBD1. This CDR3 contains 14 residues. Looked up from germline, CDR1 is LNHDA and CDR2 is SQIVND (reference sequence). The V gene end was trimmed by 3 bases and the J gene end by 11 bases; junction bases not matched to a gene: 9. As DNA, the CDR3 is TGTGCCAGTAGTATCGTCCAGGGGGCGCGTGTTCAGTACTTC. The encoded protein is CASSIVQGARVQYF.

The genes are TRBV18 and TRBJ1-6; the D is unclear. Deletions cut 1 base from V and 11 bases from J, with 6 bases between. The CDR3 runs to 12 residues. Germline-derived CDR1 and CDR2 are KGHSH and LQKENI. This CDR3 is CASSPREAPLHF. CDR3 DNA sequence: TGTGCCAGCTCACCACGTGAGGCACCCCTCCACTTT.

The rearrangement joins TRBV6-4 to TRBJ2-2; 7 nucleotides align to TRBD2. CDR3 length equals 13 residues. The ends lost 2 bases at V and 8 bases at J; junction bases unmatched: 2. Germline V gives CDR1 MRHNA, CDR2 SNTAGT. The chain's CDR3 is CASSDQAGGELFF. The CDR3 DNA is TGTGCCAGCAGTGACCAAGCGGGAGGGGAGCTGTTTTTT.

The genes are TRBV10-3 and TRBJ1-2, with TRBD1 identical over 9 bases. Germline V gene data show CDR1 as ENHRY and CDR2 as SYGVKD. CDR3 size: 15 residues. The V segment lost 2 bases and the J segment 2 bases; nucleotides outside the gene matches: 3. The CDR3 sequence is CAISEGQGPNYGYTF. DNA of the CDR3: TGTGCCATCAGTGAGGGACAGGGGCCGAACTATGGCTACACCTTC.

J is TRBJ1-2 and V is TRBV4-1; 7 bases are a match to TRBD1. Germline V gene sequence: CDR1 MGHRA, CDR2 YSYEKL. The CDR3 contains 13 residues. Trimming at V came to 2 bases and at J to 5 bases, leaving 2 bases not matched to a gene. DNA of the CDR3: TGCGCCAGCAGCCAAACAGGGGTTTATGGCTACACCTTC. This encodes CASSQTGVYGYTF.

Written as DNA, the CDR3 is TGTGCCAGCACTGCGTCCGTTAAAGCTGGCATTCAGTACTTC. Its protein product is CASTASVKAGIQYF. The rearrangement uses TRBV5-6 and TRBJ2-4; D is unclear. The germline gives CDR1 SGHDT, CDR2 YYEEEE. The CDR3 is made up of 14 amino acids. V was shortened by 6 bases and J by 9 bases, with 19 bases between the two germline ends.

V gene TRBV6-5 combines with J gene TRBJ2-2; possibly TRBD1 for D (5 bases). V shed 7 bases and J shed 1 base, with 7 bases lying between them. This CDR3 comprises 13 residues. CDR1 and CDR2 (germline): MNHEY, SVGAGI. DNA for the CDR3: TGTGCCAGCAAGCAGGGGAACACCGGGGAGCTGTTTTTT. Encoded protein: CASKQGNTGELFF.